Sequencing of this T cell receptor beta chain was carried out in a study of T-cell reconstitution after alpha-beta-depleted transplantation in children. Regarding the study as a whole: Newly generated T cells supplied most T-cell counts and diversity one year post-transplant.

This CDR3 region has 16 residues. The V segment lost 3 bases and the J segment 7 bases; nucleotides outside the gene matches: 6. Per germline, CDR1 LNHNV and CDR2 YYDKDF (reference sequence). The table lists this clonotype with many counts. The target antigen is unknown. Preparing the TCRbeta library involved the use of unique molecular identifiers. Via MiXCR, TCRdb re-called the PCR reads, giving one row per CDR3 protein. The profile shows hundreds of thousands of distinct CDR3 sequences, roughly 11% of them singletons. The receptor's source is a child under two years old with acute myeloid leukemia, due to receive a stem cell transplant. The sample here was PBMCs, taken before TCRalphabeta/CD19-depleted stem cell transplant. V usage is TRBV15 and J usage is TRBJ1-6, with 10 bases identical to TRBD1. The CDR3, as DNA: TGTGCCACCAGCAGCAGATCGGACAGGGGGAATTCACCCCTCCACTTT. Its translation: CATSSRSDRGNSPLHF.